These 32 T cell receptor beta chains were sequenced from one sample in a study of prognosis after radiotherapy for stage I lung cancer listed by TCRdb under 2021. TCRdb names Illumina HiSeq 3000 as the instrument used. The TCR beta CDR3 region was amplified from genomic DNA by two rounds of multiplex PCR. The first PCR round used primers specific to each TRBV and TRBJ gene, with sequences filed in Chinese patent CN105087789A. Using fastp at Q25 and MiXCR, TCRdb reprocessed the public reads and kept productive beta chains. Merged by CDR3 protein, the rows form single entries marked with the most common genes and DNA. The sample profile shows about 35,000 distinct CDR3 sequences; less than 40% of them were found once. The ten largest clones take up about 15% of the sample. The sample was PBMCs, taken before or after stereotactic body radiation therapy (not recorded which). The receptors stem from a donor aged 50 or older with non-small cell lung cancer.

This clonotype appeared many times. The chain uses TRBV6-1 and TRBJ1-1; D gene uncertain. Germline CDR1 MNHNS, CDR2 SASEGT. The CDR3 has 14 residues. Trimming took off 8 bases at V and 1 base at J, with 14 bases between the two ends. In DNA, the CDR3 is TGTGCCAGCCGCGACCTCACTGGGAACACTGAAGCTTTCTTT. Protein sequence: CASRDLTGNTEAFF.

Turning to this clonotype: At one end, the junction sequence differs from germline, possibly due to a read error. The genes are TRBV6-1 and TRBJ1-1; TRBD1 matches 9 bases. CDR1 MNHNS and CDR2 SASEGT come from the germline V gene. The CDR3 has 13 amino acids. For the CDR3, the DNA is TGTGCCAGCACTAGACAGGGGGGAACTGAAGATTTCTTT. Translated, it gives CASTRQGGTEDFF.

This clonotype was counted at least ten times. The rearrangement uses TRBV11-2 and TRBJ2-5; 8 bases map to TRBD2. The length of the CDR3 is 15 residues. V gave up 2 bases and J gave up 5 bases; unmatched junction bases: 7. CDR1 is SGHAT and CDR2 is FQNNGV in the germline V gene. CDR3 in DNA: TGTGCCAGCAGCTTAAGGGCGGGGGGCTGGGAGACCCAGTACTTC. Translating gives CASSLRAGGWETQYF.

The chain recombines TRBV20-1 with TRBJ2-3; TRBD2 agrees at 11 bases. The CDR3 loop spans 14 amino acids. Germline CDR1 DFQATT, CDR2 SNEGSKA (reference sequence). V lost 3 bases, J lost 7 bases, and 6 bases stayed unmatched. The DNA of the CDR3 is TGCAGTGCTAGGTACCTAGCGGGAGGTTATACGCAGTATTTT. This encodes CSARYLAGGYTQYF.

Here the CDR3 reads CASSLEIWGWGEQYF. CDR3 coding DNA: TGCGCCAGCAGCTTGGAGATCTGGGGCTGGGGTGAGCAGTACTTC. V usage is TRBV5-1 and J usage is TRBJ2-7, with D tentatively TRBD1 (5 bases). CDR1 is SGHRS and CDR2 is YFSETQ in the germline V gene. The V gene lost 0 bases and the J gene lost 7 bases, with 17 bases spanning the gap. The CDR3 runs 15 residues.

This clonotype occurred a few times. Possible read error: a much larger clone is one base away. V is TRBV6-2 or TRBV6-3 and J is TRBJ2-5; 8 bases are a match to TRBD2. There are 16 residues in the CDR3. Losses at the gene ends were 7 bases for V and 2 bases for J; bases not matched to a gene: 12. Germline V CDR1 and CDR2: MNHEY, SVGEGT. The chain's CDR3 is CASIPPGSGAQETQYF. CDR3 sequence (DNA): TGTGCCAGCATCCCTCCTGGTAGCGGGGCGCAAGAGACCCAGTACTTC.

A note on this clonotype: At one end, the junction sequence differs from germline, possibly due to a read error. The chain couples TRBV5-1 to TRBJ2-2; 12 bases align to TRBD1. The germline V gene encodes CDR1 SGHRS and CDR2 YFSETQ. This CDR3 has 15 residues. CDR3 sequence (DNA): TGCGCCAGCAGCTCGGGACAGGGGGCGTTCTGGGAGCTGATTTTT. Protein sequence: CASSSGQGAFWELIF.

A remark on this clonotype: Only one base separates this from a far larger clonotype, so it likely reflects a read error. The gene calls are TRBV6-4 and TRBJ2-7; the match to TRBD2 covers 7 bases. CDR3 length: 18 residues. The J segment lost 2 bases and the V segment lost 5 bases, leaving 18 bases of the junction unmatched. Germline-derived CDR1 and CDR2 are MRHNA and SNTAGT. CDR3: CASSYTLAASGITYEQYF. The CDR3 DNA reads as TGTGCCAGCAGTTACACGTTAGCTGCTAGCGGAATAACCTACGAGCAGTACTTC.

At least ten counts were recorded for this clonotype. The CDR3 loop reads CASSYRETGPNQPQHF. The CDR3 nucleotides read TGTGCCAGCAGTTACCGCGAGACAGGGCCCAATCAGCCCCAGCATTTT. The chain couples TRBV6-5 to TRBJ1-5; the match to TRBD1 covers 7 bases. With V trimmed by 2 bases and J by 3 bases, 7 bases remained unmatched. The germline V gene has CDR1 MNHEY and CDR2 SVGAGI. The CDR3 is made up of 16 amino acids.

This clonotype was observed many times. The chain links TRBV19 to TRBJ2-7, with D possibly TRBD2 on 6 matching bases. Germline V gene data show CDR1 as LNHDA and CDR2 as SQIVND (reference sequence). The germline V and J ends were trimmed by 6 bases and 4 bases, with 16 bases remaining between them. The CDR3 extends over 14 amino acids. The CDR3 sequence is CASSPRGGEYEQYF. The CDR3 DNA follows: TGTGCCAGTAGCCCCCGAGGAGGGGAGTACGAGCAGTACTTC.

The sample holds a few counts of this clonotype. A much larger clone is a single base away; this may be a read error. This rearrangement joins TRBV9 to TRBJ2-1; 7 bases agree with TRBD2. Germline-derived CDR1 and CDR2 are SGDLS and YYNGEE. This CDR3 region has 16 residues. The V and J ends lost 6 bases and 5 bases, in that order; junction bases with no gene match: 14. The CDR3 nucleotides are TGTGCCAGCATCCCCGGTAATGCGGGAGTAAACAATGAGCAGTTCTTC. Translated: CASIPGNAGVNNEQFF.

This clonotype was counted ten times or more. V gene TRBV5-1 combines with J gene TRBJ1-1; a weak D match, TRBD1 (5 bases). Trimming cost V 3 bases and J 4 bases, with 10 bases left between them. The CDR3 runs to 13 residues. In germline, CDR1 is SGHRS, CDR2 YFSETQ. CDR3 bases: TGCGCCAGCAGCTCGATGGGACCCACTGAAGCTTTCTTT. This encodes CASSSMGPTEAFF. The complete variable domain, with remaining parts taken from reference TRBV5-1 and TRBJ1-1, reads KAGVTQTPRYLIKTRGQQVTLSCSPISGHRSVSWYQQTPGQGLQFLFEYFSETQRNKGNFPGRFSGRQFSNSRSEMNVSTLELGDSALYLCASSSMGPTEAFFGQGTRLTVV.

Note on this clonotype: A single base separates this from a much larger clone, so it may be a read error. The rearrangement uses TRBV5-4 and TRBJ2-7, with TRBD2 matching over 7 bases. The CDR3 is 16 residues long. Trimming cost V 4 bases and J 0 bases; bases outside gene matches: 10. CDR1 SGHNT and CDR2 YYREEE come from the germline V gene (reference sequence). The DNA for the CDR3 is TGTGCCAGCAGCCTTGGACTAGAGGGACTCTCCTACGAGCAGTACTTC. Translating gives CASSLGLEGLSYEQYF.

This clonotype was recorded at least ten times. The chain carries TRBV24-1 and TRBJ2-2; D might be TRBD2 (5 bases). Germline V gene data show CDR1 as KGHDR and CDR2 as SFDVKD. The CDR3 contains 13 residues. Trimming cost V 10 bases and J 5 bases, with 13 bases left between them. As DNA, the CDR3 is TGTGCCACGAGGGATCTGCCAACCGGGGAGCTGTTTTTT. It yields the protein CATRDLPTGELFF.

As concerns this clonotype: An end of the junction differs from the germline gene, which may be a read error. The chain joins TRBV20-1 to TRBJ2-2, with TRBD2 matching 12 bases. The CDR3 consists of 15 residues. CDR1 and CDR2 (germline): DFQATT, SNEGSKA (reference sequence). The CDR3 DNA reads as TGCAGTGCTAGGACTAGCGGGAGAGACACCGGGGAGCTGTCTTTT. Amino acid sequence: CSARTSGRDTGELSF.

This clonotype was counted between two and nine times. The V call is TRBV10-3, the J call TRBJ2-1; 7 positions match TRBD2. The CDR3 contains 15 residues. Germline V lookup: CDR1 ENHRY, CDR2 SYGVKD. V was pared by 4 bases and J by 9 bases, with 12 bases of the junction left unmatched. CDR3 sequence: CAISGLKGGPGEQFF. Written as DNA, the CDR3 is TGTGCCATCAGTGGACTAAAGGGAGGGCCAGGTGAGCAGTTCTTC.

This clonotype came up many times. This rearrangement joins TRBV30 to TRBJ1-5; maybe TRBD1 (5 bases). The V and J ends lost 4 bases and 0 bases respectively, with 13 bases between them. The germline gives CDR1 GTSNPN, CDR2 SVGIG (reference sequence). The CDR3 has 15 residues. CDR3 sequence reads: CAWNEGYHSNQPQHF. The CDR3 DNA is TGTGCCTGGAACGAGGGGTATCATAGCAATCAGCCCCAGCATTTT.

The chain recombines TRBV7-8 with TRBJ1-6; perhaps TRBD1 as D (5 bases). Germline loops: CDR1 SGHVS, CDR2 FQNEAQ. V gave up 1 base and J gave up 6 bases, with 10 bases separating them. The CDR3 covers 15 residues. In DNA, the CDR3 is TGTGCCAGCAGCTTAGGGGACGGCTTTAATTCACCCCTCCACTTT. Translated: CASSLGDGFNSPLHF.

The rearrangement joins TRBV19 to TRBJ2-4, with TRBD1 identical over 10 bases. This CDR3 spans 15 amino acids. Germline loops: CDR1 LNHDA, CDR2 SQIVND (reference sequence). V shed 1 base and J 6 bases; nucleotides not matched to a gene: 3. CDR3 sequence (DNA): TGTGCCAGTAGTATAGCGGACAGGGGGGGAAACATTCAGTACTTC. The encoded protein is CASSIADRGGNIQYF. Looking up the rest from reference TRBV19 and TRBJ2-4 gives the full variable domain: DGGITQSPKYLFRKEGQNVTLSCEQNLNHDAMYWYRQDPGQGLRLIYYSQIVNDFQKGDIAEGYSVSREKKESFPLTVTSAQKNPTAFYLCASSIADRGGNIQYFGAGTRLSVL.

This clonotype was seen ten or more times. The chain has TRBV2 and TRBJ1-2, with D perhaps matching TRBD1 (6 bases). The germline gives CDR1 SNHLY, CDR2 FYNNEI. The CDR3 length is 13 residues. V gave up 9 bases and J gave up 2 bases, with 13 bases separating them. The CDR3 region has the DNA TGTGCCAGTACGAGGGGGGAAAACTATGGCTACACCTTC. Translating it yields CASTRGENYGYTF.

This clonotype was seen a handful of times. This chain uses TRBV24-1 with TRBJ2-7; D possibly corresponds to TRBD1 (6 bases). Looked up from germline, CDR1 is KGHDR and CDR2 is SFDVKD. The CDR3 consists of 12 residues. V dropped 1 base and J dropped 7 bases, with 7 bases sitting between them. CDR3 protein: CATSDLGGEQYF. The CDR3, as DNA: TGTGCCACCAGTGATTTAGGGGGAGAGCAGTACTTC.

This clonotype was detected many times. This CDR3 reads CASSGVTVNQPQHF. In nucleotides, the CDR3 is TGTGCCAGTAGTGGGGTAACAGTCAACCAGCCCCAGCATTTT. The V call is TRBV19, the J call TRBJ1-5; the D is unclear. The germline gives CDR1 LNHDA, CDR2 SQIVND (reference sequence). The V end was cut by 5 bases, the J end by 7 bases, with 15 bases between. This CDR3 is built from 14 residues.

Ten or more counts support this clonotype. J is TRBJ2-1 and V is TRBV27, with TRBD2 matching 11 bases. The trim removed 5 bases at V and 6 bases at J, leaving 6 bases unmatched. CDR1 is MNHEY, CDR2 SMNVEV, per germline (reference sequence). The CDR3 has 15 residues. The CDR3 sequence: CASSPTSGSVNEQFF. The CDR3 DNA follows: TGTGCCAGCAGTCCCACTAGCGGGAGTGTCAATGAGCAGTTCTTC.

This clonotype showed up many times. The chain has TRBV6-4 and TRBJ2-3, with TRBD1 matching 7 bases. Per the germline V gene, CDR1 is MRHNA and CDR2 is SNTAGT. The CDR3 extends over 13 amino acids. V was clipped by 10 bases and J by 1 base; unmatched bases: 5. In DNA form, the CDR3 reads TGTGCCACCAAAGGACAGGGCACAGATACGCAGTATTTT. The encoded protein is CATKGQGTDTQYF.

This clonotype ranks as medium-sized. J is TRBJ1-6 and V is TRBV6-1; a weak D match, TRBD1 (6 bases). Trimming shortened V by 1 base and J by 9 bases, and 10 bases separated the two germline ends. The CDR3 contains 14 residues. The germline gives CDR1 MNHNS, CDR2 SASEGT. CDR3 nucleotide sequence: TGTGCCAGCAGTGAAGGCGGGGGCGGTTCACCCCTCCACTTT. Its translation: CASSEGGGGSPLHF.

To note about this clonotype: A read error is likely here: a far larger clone is one base away. V and J are TRBV7-9 and TRBJ2-2; D is ambiguous. The CDR3 extends over 13 amino acids. Germline assignment: CDR1 SEHNR and CDR2 FQNEAQ (reference sequence). The ends were cut back, 2 bases at V and 7 bases at J, with 8 bases in the middle. CDR3 in amino acids: CASSLSLGGELFF. The CDR3 DNA is TGTGCCAGCAGCTTATCCCTGGGCGGGGAGCTGTTTTTT. The variable domain in full, with the rest retrieved from reference TRBV7-9 and TRBJ2-2, is DTGVSQNPRHKITKRGQNVTFRCDPISEHNRLYWYRQTLGQGPEFLTYFQNEAQLEKSRLLSDRFSAERPKGSFSTLEIQRTEQGDSAMYLCASSLSLGGELFFGEGSRLTVL.

V is TRBV5-1 and J is TRBJ2-3; possible D gene TRBD1, 6 bases. The V gene's germline CDR1 is SGHRS and CDR2 YFSETQ. CDR3 length equals 16 residues. With 3 bases removed from V and 5 bases from J, the gap between germline ends came to 19 bases. The CDR3 DNA follows: TGCGCCAGCAGCTGGATCTTGGACAGTGGGCAAGATACGCAGTATTTT. Amino acids: CASSWILDSGQDTQYF.

This clonotype has at least ten counts. This chain joins TRBV7-3 and TRBJ2-3; unclear D gene. V gave up 2 bases and J gave up 1 base, with 7 bases separating them. CDR3 length: 14 amino acids. Germline V gives CDR1 SGHTA, CDR2 FQGTGA. In DNA, the CDR3 is TGTGCCAGCAGCTTATCCCTTGGCACAGATACGCAGTATTTT. This sequence encodes CASSLSLGTDTQYF.

This clonotype is a singleton in its sample. The chain employs TRBV20-1 and TRBJ2-7; 12 positions agree with TRBD2. The junction had 15 bases not matched to a gene; V was cut back by 5 bases and J by 4 bases. The CDR3 contains 17 residues. Germline-derived CDR1 and CDR2 are DFQATT and SNEGSKA (reference sequence). The CDR3 region has the DNA TGCAGTGCTGGGGGAGCGCTAGCGGGGGGGCCGTCATACGAGCAGTACTTC. Translated, it gives CSAGGALAGGPSYEQYF.

V usage is TRBV6-4 and J usage is TRBJ1-1, with D possibly being TRBD1 (6 bases). Germline V gene data show CDR1 as MRHNA and CDR2 as SNTAGT. V lost 5 bases, J lost 2 bases, and 9 bases lay in between. This CDR3 comprises 13 residues. CDR3: CASSRTANTEAFF. DNA for the CDR3: TGTGCCAGCAGTAGGACAGCAAACACTGAAGCTTTCTTT.

This clonotype has a single count. The chain combines TRBV25-1 with TRBJ2-6; a weak D match, TRBD2 (6 bases). Looked up from germline, CDR1 is MGHDK and CDR2 is SYGVNS. This CDR3 region has 15 residues. Trimming removed 3 bases from V and 12 bases from J, with 18 bases in between. DNA for the CDR3: TGTGCCAGCAGTGACAGACTAGGTTATGGGGGCGTCCTGACTTTC. Encoded protein: CASSDRLGYGGVLTF.

This clonotype was detected ten times or more. The V gene is TRBV5-1, the J gene TRBJ2-3, with a weak D call TRBD2 (5 bases). The V end lost 1 base, the J end lost 7 bases, and 19 bases lay between the germline ends. There are 16 residues in the CDR3. Germline V CDR1 and CDR2: SGHRS, YFSETQ. The CDR3: CASSLLASRTQNTQYF. CDR3 bases: TGCGCCAGCAGCTTGTTGGCTAGCCGAACACAAAATACGCAGTATTTT. Together with reference TRBV5-1 and TRBJ2-3, the CDR3 gives the full variable domain: KAGVTQTPRYLIKTRGQQVTLSCSPISGHRSVSWYQQTPGQGLQFLFEYFSETQRNKGNFPGRFSGRQFSNSRSEMNVSTLELGDSALYLCASSLLASRTQNTQYFGPGTRLTVL.